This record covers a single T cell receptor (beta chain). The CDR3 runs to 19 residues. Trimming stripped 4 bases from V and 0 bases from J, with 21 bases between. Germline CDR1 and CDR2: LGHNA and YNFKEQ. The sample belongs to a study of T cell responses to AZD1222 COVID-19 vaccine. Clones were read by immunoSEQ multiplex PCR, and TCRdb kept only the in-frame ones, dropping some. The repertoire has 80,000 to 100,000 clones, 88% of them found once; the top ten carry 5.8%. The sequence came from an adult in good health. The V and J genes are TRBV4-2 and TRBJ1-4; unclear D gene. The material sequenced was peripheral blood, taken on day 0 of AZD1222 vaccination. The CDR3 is CASSPFYRSSLSTNEKLFF. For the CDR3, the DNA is TGTGCCAGCAGCCCCTTTTATAGGTCTTCCTTATCAACTAATGAAAAACTGTTTTTT.